The entry below gives a single T cell receptor (beta chain) sequence along with its context. The sample comes from a study of blood T cell repertoires in COVID-19. TCRdb's copy holds only in-frame clones and misses some; the assay was immunoSEQ multiplex PCR. The sample has over 150,000 clones, more than 65% seen once. The sequencing sample was made of peripheral blood. The clonotype was recovered from a woman older than 75 with active or convalescent COVID-19.

CDR3 coding DNA: TGTGCCAGCAGACCAACCGACAGGGTCGCTGAAGCTTTCTTT. This codes for CASRPTDRVAEAFF. The V call is TRBV7-9, the J call TRBJ1-1, with TRBD1 matching 7 bases. The CDR3 loop spans 14 amino acids. The V and J ends lost 6 bases and 6 bases, in that order; junction bases with no gene match: 10. The germline CDR1 and CDR2 sequences are SEHNR and FQNEAQ (reference sequence).